This T cell receptor beta chain originates from a study of T cells in Graves' hyperthyroidism and ophthalmopathy. The CDR3 regions of TCR beta were amplified from RNA transcripts. HTBI primers were used for first-round RT-PCR of the TCR CDR3. MiXCR, applied by TCRdb to the multiplex PCR reads, yields one record per CDR3 protein. The sample lists 600,000 or so distinct CDR3 sequences; approximately 15% were seen once. The CDR3 length is 17 residues. Trimming removed 2 bases at V and 0 bases at J, with 14 bases between. Germline V gene sequence: CDR1 SGHDT, CDR2 YYEEEE. The chain couples TRBV5-6 to TRBJ1-4, with D maybe TRBD1 (6 bases). This clonotype originated in a woman between 18 and 29 years old with Graves' ophthalmopathy. The sample comprised blood. CDR3 nucleotide sequence: TGTGCCAGCAGCTTATTAGACAGGCCTCCAACTAATGAAAAACTGTTTTTT. This encodes CASSLLDRPPTNEKLFF.